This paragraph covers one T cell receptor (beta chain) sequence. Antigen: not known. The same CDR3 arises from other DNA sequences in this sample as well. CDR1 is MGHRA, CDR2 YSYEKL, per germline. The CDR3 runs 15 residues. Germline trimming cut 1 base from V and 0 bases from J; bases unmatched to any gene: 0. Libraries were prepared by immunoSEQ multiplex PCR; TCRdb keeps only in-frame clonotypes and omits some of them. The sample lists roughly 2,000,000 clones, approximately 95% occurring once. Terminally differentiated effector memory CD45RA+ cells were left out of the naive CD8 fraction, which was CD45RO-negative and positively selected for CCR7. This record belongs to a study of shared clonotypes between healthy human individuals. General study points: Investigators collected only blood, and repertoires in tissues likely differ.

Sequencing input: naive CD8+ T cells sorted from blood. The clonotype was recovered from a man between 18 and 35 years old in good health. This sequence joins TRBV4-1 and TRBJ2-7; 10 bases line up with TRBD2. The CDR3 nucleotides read TGCGCCAGCAGCCAAGTAGCGGGAGGCTCCTACGAGCAGTACTTC. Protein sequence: CASSQVAGGSYEQYF.